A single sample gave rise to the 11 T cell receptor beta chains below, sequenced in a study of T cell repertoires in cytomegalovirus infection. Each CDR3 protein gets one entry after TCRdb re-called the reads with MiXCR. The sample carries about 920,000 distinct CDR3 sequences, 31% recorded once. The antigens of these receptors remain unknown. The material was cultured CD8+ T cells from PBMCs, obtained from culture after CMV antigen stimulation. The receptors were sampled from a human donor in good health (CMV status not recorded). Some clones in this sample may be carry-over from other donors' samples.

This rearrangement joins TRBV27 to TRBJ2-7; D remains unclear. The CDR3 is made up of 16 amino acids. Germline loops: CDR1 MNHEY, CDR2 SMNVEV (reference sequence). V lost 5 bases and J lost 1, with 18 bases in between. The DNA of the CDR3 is TGTGCCAGCAGTCTCCGCGGAATCCAACCTTCCTACGAGCAGTACTTC. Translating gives CASSLRGIQPSYEQYF.

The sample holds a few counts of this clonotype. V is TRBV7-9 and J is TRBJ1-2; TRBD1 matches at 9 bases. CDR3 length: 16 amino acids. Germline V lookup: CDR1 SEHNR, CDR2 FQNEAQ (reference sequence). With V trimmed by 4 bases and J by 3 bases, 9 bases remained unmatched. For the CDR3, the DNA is TGTGCCAGCAGCTCCAGAGACAGGGGGTTTTACTATGGCTACACCTTC. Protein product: CASSSRDRGFYYGYTF.

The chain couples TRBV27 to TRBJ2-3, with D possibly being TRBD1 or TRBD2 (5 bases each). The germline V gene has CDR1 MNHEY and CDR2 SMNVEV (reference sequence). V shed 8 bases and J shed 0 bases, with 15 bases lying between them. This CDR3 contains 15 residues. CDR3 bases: TGTGCCAGCGGACTTAGGGGCCCTAGCACAGATACGCAGTATTTT. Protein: CASGLRGPSTDTQYF.

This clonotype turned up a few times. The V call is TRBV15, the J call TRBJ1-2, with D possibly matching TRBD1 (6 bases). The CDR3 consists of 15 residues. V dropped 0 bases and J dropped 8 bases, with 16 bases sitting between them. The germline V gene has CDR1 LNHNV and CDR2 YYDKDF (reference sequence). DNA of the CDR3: TGTGCCACCAGCAGAGATCGGGGGCAGGGGAGCGGCTACACCTTC. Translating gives CATSRDRGQGSGYTF.

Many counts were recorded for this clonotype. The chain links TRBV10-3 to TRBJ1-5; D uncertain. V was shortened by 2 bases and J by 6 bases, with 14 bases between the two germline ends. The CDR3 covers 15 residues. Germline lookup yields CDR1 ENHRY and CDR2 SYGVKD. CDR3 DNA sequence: TGTGCCATCAGTGAGGATTGGAGGGTTGGTCAGCCCCAGCATTTT. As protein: CAISEDWRVGQPQHF.

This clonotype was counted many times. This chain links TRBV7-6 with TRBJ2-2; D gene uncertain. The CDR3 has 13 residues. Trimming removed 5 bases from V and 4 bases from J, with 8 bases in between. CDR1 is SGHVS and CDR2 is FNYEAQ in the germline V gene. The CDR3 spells CASSRSGTGELFF. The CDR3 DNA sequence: TGTGCCAGCAGCCGATCGGGCACCGGGGAGCTGTTTTTT.

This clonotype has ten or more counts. As DNA, the CDR3 is TGTGCCAGCAGCTTTAGCGGGGGGAACACCGGGGAGCTGTTTTTT. This gives the protein CASSFSGGNTGELFF. The chain joins TRBV7-6 to TRBJ2-2; TRBD2 matches 9 bases. Looked up from germline, CDR1 is SGHVS and CDR2 is FNYEAQ. The CDR3 sequence is 15 residues long. V lost 3 bases and J lost 1; bases outside the gene matches: 0. The entire variable domain, with the rest obtained from reference TRBV7-6 and TRBJ2-2, is as follows: GAGVSQSPRYKVTKRGQDVALRCDPISGHVSLYWYRQALGQGPEFLTYFNYEAQQDKSGLPNDRFSAERPEGSISTLTIQRTEQRDSAMYRCASSFSGGNTGELFFGEGSRLTVL.

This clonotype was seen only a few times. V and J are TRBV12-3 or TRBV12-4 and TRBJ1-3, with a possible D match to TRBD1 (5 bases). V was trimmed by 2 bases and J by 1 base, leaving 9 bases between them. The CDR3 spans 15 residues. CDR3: CASSLKRGSGNTIYF. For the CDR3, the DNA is TGTGCCAGCAGTTTAAAAAGGGGTTCTGGAAACACCATATATTTT.

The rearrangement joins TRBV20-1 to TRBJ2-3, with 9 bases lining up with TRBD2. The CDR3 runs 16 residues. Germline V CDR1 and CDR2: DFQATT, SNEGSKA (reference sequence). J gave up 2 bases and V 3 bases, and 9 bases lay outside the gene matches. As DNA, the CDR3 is TGCAGTGCTAGTGAGGAGCTAGCGGGGCCCACAGATACGCAGTATTTT. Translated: CSASEELAGPTDTQYF.

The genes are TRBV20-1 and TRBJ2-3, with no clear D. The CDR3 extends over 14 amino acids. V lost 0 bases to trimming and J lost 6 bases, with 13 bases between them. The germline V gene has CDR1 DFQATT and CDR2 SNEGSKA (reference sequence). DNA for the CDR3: TGCAGTGCTAGAGACCCCGACTTACGGGATACGCAGTATTTT. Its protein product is CSARDPDLRDTQYF.

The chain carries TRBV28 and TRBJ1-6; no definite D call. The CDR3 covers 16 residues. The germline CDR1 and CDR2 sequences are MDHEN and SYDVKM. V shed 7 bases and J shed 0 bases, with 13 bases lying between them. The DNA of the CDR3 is TGTGCCAGCACCGTGGGTGATAGCTCCTATAATTCACCCCTCCACTTT. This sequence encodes CASTVGDSSYNSPLHF.